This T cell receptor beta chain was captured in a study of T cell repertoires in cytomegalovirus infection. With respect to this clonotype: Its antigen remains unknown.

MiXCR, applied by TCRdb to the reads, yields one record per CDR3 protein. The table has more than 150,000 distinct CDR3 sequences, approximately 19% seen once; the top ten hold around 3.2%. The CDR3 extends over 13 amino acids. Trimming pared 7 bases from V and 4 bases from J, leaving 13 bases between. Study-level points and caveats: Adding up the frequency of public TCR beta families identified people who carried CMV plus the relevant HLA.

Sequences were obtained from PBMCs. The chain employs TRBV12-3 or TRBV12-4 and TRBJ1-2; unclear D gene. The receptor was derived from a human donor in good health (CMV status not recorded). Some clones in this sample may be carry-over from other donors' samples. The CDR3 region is CASNILESYGYTF. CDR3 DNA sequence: TGTGCCAGCAACATATTGGAATCCTATGGCTACACCTTC.